A single sample gave rise to the 9 T cell receptor beta chains below, sequenced in a study of CD8 T cells in ankylosing spondylitis. MiXCR, run by TCRdb on the 5' RACE reads, gives a single entry per CDR3 protein. This table has around 150,000 distinct CDR3 sequences, 7.3% appearing once. Sequencing was performed on blood, either unsorted or a sorted T cell fraction (not recorded which). These receptors were obtained from a female donor with ankylosing spondylitis or in good health (not recorded which).

Ten or more counts support this clonotype. The rearrangement links TRBV12-3 or TRBV12-4 to TRBJ1-4, with D perhaps TRBD1 (5 bases). Between the trimmed V and J ends, which lost 4 bases and 5 bases, there was a span of 8 bases. The CDR3 consists of 13 residues. CDR3: CASSSRGNEKLFF. The CDR3 DNA sequence: TGTGCCAGCAGTTCGAGGGGAAATGAAAAACTGTTTTTT.

This clonotype was observed many times. The CDR3 region has the DNA TGTGCCAGCAGTCCCTTAGCGGCCAGCACAGATACGCAGTATTTT. Translated, it gives CASSPLAASTDTQYF. The rearrangement uses TRBV12-3 or TRBV12-4 and TRBJ2-3; perhaps TRBD2 as D (6 bases). The V end was cut by 5 bases, the J end by 0 bases, with 12 bases between. CDR3 length: 15 residues.

This clonotype appeared many times. The chain has TRBV20-1 and TRBJ1-2; 9 nucleotides line up with TRBD1. The CDR3 extends over 13 amino acids. Trimming removed 4 bases from V and 5 bases from J; junction bases left unmatched: 5. Germline V gives CDR1 DFQATT, CDR2 SNEGSKA (reference sequence). CDR3 sequence: CSATGDREYGYTF. As DNA, the CDR3 is TGCAGTGCTACGGGGGACAGGGAATATGGCTACACCTTC.

In this sample, this clonotype turned up many times. The chain carries TRBV5-6 and TRBJ2-5, with TRBD1 matching over 8 bases. The CDR3 has 14 residues. CDR1 is SGHDT and CDR2 is YYEEEE in the germline V gene. Losses at the gene ends were 0 bases for V and 3 bases for J; bases not matched to a gene: 1. The CDR3 region has the DNA TGTGCCAGCAGCTTGGAGACAGGGGAAGAGACCCAGTACTTC. The encoded protein is CASSLETGEETQYF.

This clonotype has a count of ten or more. The chain combines TRBV12-3 or TRBV12-4 with TRBJ2-3; 7 nucleotides align to TRBD2. With V trimmed by 4 bases and J by 6 bases, 4 bases remained unmatched. There are 13 residues in the CDR3. In DNA, the CDR3 is TGTGCCAGCAGTTCGACTAGCCCCGATACGCAGTATTTT. It codes for CASSSTSPDTQYF.

This clonotype showed up many times. V and J are TRBV7-3 and TRBJ2-7; 11 bases are shared with TRBD1. CDR1 is SGHTA and CDR2 is FQGTGA in the germline V gene. The CDR3 consists of 15 residues. V was pared by 0 bases and J by 3 bases, with 1 base of the junction left unmatched. CDR3 in DNA: TGTGCCAGCAGCTTAACCGGGACAGGGGGCTACGAGCAGTACTTC. It is translated as CASSLTGTGGYEQYF.

This clonotype came up many times. J is TRBJ2-3 and V is TRBV29-1, with D possibly being TRBD1 (6 bases). The CDR3 length is 15 residues. V lost 6 bases, J lost 0 bases, and 16 bases lay in between. CDR1 is SQVTM and CDR2 is ANQGSEA in the germline V gene. This CDR3 is CSVGDTARSTDTQYF. In DNA, the CDR3 is TGCAGCGTGGGGGACACCGCGCGGAGCACAGATACGCAGTATTTT.

The chain employs TRBV30 and TRBJ1-1, with D possibly being TRBD1 (5 bases). This CDR3 comprises 12 residues. V was clipped by 5 bases and J by 0 bases, with 7 bases between them. Germline values: CDR1 GTSNPN, CDR2 SVGIG (reference sequence). Here the CDR3 reads CAWGQMNTEAFF. The CDR3 DNA reads TGTGCCTGGGGACAAATGAACACTGAAGCTTTCTTT. Together with reference TRBV30 and TRBJ1-1, the CDR3 gives the full variable domain: SQTIHQWPATLVQPVGSPLSLECTVEGTSNPNLYWYRQAAGRGLQLLFYSVGIGQISSEVPQNLSASRPQDRQFILSSKKLLLSDSGFYLCAWGQMNTEAFFGQGTRLTVV.

This clonotype has ten or more counts. This chain links TRBV12-3 or TRBV12-4 with TRBJ2-5; D is perhaps TRBD1 (6 bases). With 5 bases removed from V and 4 bases from J, the gap between germline ends came to 11 bases. The CDR3 consists of 13 residues. The CDR3 sequence is CASSPDSSETQYF. The CDR3 nucleotides read TGTGCCAGCAGTCCGGACAGTTCAGAGACCCAGTACTTC.